Below are 30 T cell receptor beta chains sequenced from a single sample in a study of technical replicates of blood from four donors. The method was immunoSEQ multiplex PCR; TCRdb's version includes in-frame clones alone and lacks a portion of them. The sample lists tens of thousands of clones; 92% were seen once. Sequenced material: T cells isolated from PBMCs. The receptor set was obtained from a human donor in good health.

DNA for the CDR3: TGTGCCAGCACTAAGCAGGCGGGGAACACTGAAGCTTTCTTT. Translating it yields CASTKQAGNTEAFF. V usage is TRBV6-1 and J usage is TRBJ1-1; no clear D. V was pared by 7 bases and J by 1 base, with 13 bases between. There are 14 residues in the CDR3. The V gene's germline CDR1 is MNHNS and CDR2 SASEGT.

The J gene is TRBJ2-3, the V gene TRBV2, with TRBD1 matching over 7 bases. Germline values: CDR1 SNHLY, CDR2 FYNNEI. Trimming took 7 bases from V and 4 from J; bases not matched to a gene: 2. The length of the CDR3 is 12 residues. The chain's CDR3 is CASNTGADTQYF. In nucleotides, the CDR3 is TGTGCCAGCAATACAGGGGCAGATACGCAGTATTTT. Full variable domain (rest looked up from reference TRBV2 and TRBJ2-3): EPEVTQTPSHQVTQMGQEVILRCVPISNHLYFYWYRQILGQKVEFLVSFYNNEISEKSEIFDDQFSVERPDGSNFTLKIRSTKLEDSAMYFCASNTGADTQYFGPGTRLTVL.

The chain combines TRBV27 with TRBJ1-5; the D is unclear. The germline gives CDR1 MNHEY, CDR2 SMNVEV (reference sequence). The CDR3 covers 14 residues. V lost 1 base, J lost 4 bases, and 8 bases lay in between. The CDR3 bases are TGTGCCAGCAGTTTATTTCGTATAAATCAGCCCCAGCATTTT. Its translation: CASSLFRINQPQHF.

CDR3 sequence reads: CASSSLLAYSSYEQYF. CDR3 sequence (DNA): TGTGCCAGCAGCTCCCTCCTAGCGTACAGCTCCTACGAGCAGTACTTC. The chain links TRBV7-8 to TRBJ2-7, with TRBD2 as a possible D gene (6 bases). The CDR3 has 16 amino acids. Germline CDR1 and CDR2: SGHVS and FQNEAQ. Trimming pared 4 bases from V and 0 bases from J, leaving 16 bases between.

The chain is built from TRBV18 and TRBJ2-7; no firm D call. This CDR3 has 12 residues. Trimming stripped 5 bases from V and 4 bases from J, with 9 bases between. Germline V gene sequence: CDR1 KGHSH, CDR2 LQKENI. The DNA of the CDR3 is TGTGCCAGCTCATCTCGGTTTTACGAGCAGTACTTC. It yields the protein CASSSRFYEQYF.

This rearrangement joins TRBV4-2 to TRBJ2-7; D is undetermined. Trimming removed 1 base at V and 5 bases at J, with 6 bases between. The CDR3 is 12 amino acids. Germline assignment: CDR1 LGHNA and CDR2 YNFKEQ. CDR3 protein: CASSQGPDEQYF. Written as DNA, the CDR3 is TGTGCCAGCAGCCAAGGTCCTGACGAGCAGTACTTC.

V and J are TRBV25-1 and TRBJ2-5; D might be TRBD2 (6 bases). CDR1 is MGHDK and CDR2 is SYGVNS in the germline V gene. The CDR3 has 13 amino acids. Trimming cost V 4 bases and J 5 bases, with 11 bases left between them. The DNA of the CDR3 is TGTGCCAGCAGTGCGGCGGGATCTGAGACCCAGTACTTC. Amino acids: CASSAAGSETQYF.

The gene calls are TRBV7-2 and TRBJ1-5, with D unclear. V dropped 2 bases and J dropped 7 bases, with 6 bases sitting between them. Germline lookup yields CDR1 SGHTA and CDR2 FQGNSA. The CDR3 extends over 12 amino acids. CDR3 in DNA: TGTGCCAGCAGCTTAACGGAGCAGCCCCAGCATTTT. The encoded protein is CASSLTEQPQHF.

The CDR3 sequence: CASKWTEVRLGGANVLTF. The CDR3 nucleotides are TGCGCCAGCAAGTGGACGGAGGTAAGGTTGGGTGGGGCCAACGTCCTGACTTTC. The chain employs TRBV23-1 and TRBJ2-6, with a tentative D call TRBD2 (5 bases). Being an ORF, TRBV23-1 has a function that is uncertain. This CDR3 has 18 residues. V lost 7 bases to trimming and J lost 3 bases, with 22 bases between them.

The V call is TRBV4-1, the J call TRBJ1-3; the D gene is possibly TRBD1 (5 bases). Germline V gene data show CDR1 as MGHRA and CDR2 as YSYEKL. With 3 bases removed from V and 0 bases from J, the gap between germline ends came to 9 bases. This CDR3 is 15 amino acids long. This CDR3 reads CASSQRQLSGNTIYF. CDR3 DNA: TGCGCCAGCAGCCAGCGACAGCTCTCTGGAAACACCATATATTTT.

CDR3 coding DNA: TGTGCCAGCAGCGTAGACGCCGCTAGCCAGGGGGCGAACGAAGCTTTCTTT. Its protein product is CASSVDAASQGANEAFF. The gene calls are TRBV9 and TRBJ1-1; 8 bases map to TRBD1. Germline V gene sequence: CDR1 SGDLS, CDR2 YYNGEE. The junction had 15 bases not matched to a gene; V was cut back by 0 bases and J by 8 bases. There are 17 residues in the CDR3.

This CDR3 is CASSADRELDTQYF. The CDR3 DNA reads as TGCGCCAGCAGCGCGGACCGGGAGTTAGATACGCAGTATTTT. The V and J genes are TRBV5-1 and TRBJ2-3, with D possibly being TRBD2 (6 bases). CDR3 length: 14 amino acids. V was cut by 4 bases and J by 5 bases, with 14 bases left in between. Germline V gene data show CDR1 as SGHRS and CDR2 as YFSETQ.

The sample holds one count of this clone. The CDR3 loop reads CASSLDRGAFF. The CDR3 DNA sequence: TGTGCCAGCAGCTTGGACAGGGGGGCTTTCTTT. This chain uses TRBV5-5 with TRBJ1-1; 8 bases line up with TRBD1. This CDR3 region has 11 residues. Germline V CDR1 and CDR2: SGHKS, YYEKEE (reference sequence). Losses at the gene ends were 0 bases for V and 11 bases for J; bases not matched to a gene: 0.

The chain combines TRBV5-6 with TRBJ2-1, with D hard to call. Germline V gene lookup returns CDR1 SGHDT and CDR2 YYEEEE. V was shortened by 1 base and J by 0 bases, with 11 bases between the two germline ends. The CDR3 sequence is 16 residues long. The CDR3 coding sequence is TGTGCCAGCAGCTTGATGAGCGCATTCTCCTACAATGAGCAGTTCTTC. Protein: CASSLMSAFSYNEQFF. Drawing the rest from reference TRBV5-6 and TRBJ2-1, the complete variable domain is DAGVTQSPTHLIKTRGQQVTLRCSPKSGHDTVSWYQQALGQGPQFIFQYYEEEERQRGNFPDRFSGHQFPNYSSELNVNALLLGDSALYLCASSLMSAFSYNEQFFGPGTRLTVL.

This chain uses TRBV6-1 with TRBJ2-4; TRBD2 is a possible D gene (6 bases). Trimming removed 3 bases at V and 0 bases at J, with 12 bases between. Germline assignment: CDR1 MNHNS and CDR2 SASEGT. The CDR3 length is 16 residues. The CDR3 region is CASSESGVLAKNIQYF. CDR3 in DNA: TGTGCCAGCAGTGAGTCGGGGGTCCTAGCCAAAAACATTCAGTACTTC.

The V call is TRBV27, the J call TRBJ1-2; no reliable D call. Germline-derived CDR1 and CDR2 are MNHEY and SMNVEV (reference sequence). V gave up 2 bases and J gave up 2 bases, with 9 bases separating them. The CDR3 length is 14 residues. CDR3 in DNA: TGTGCCAGCAGTTTAGCACCCGGGAACTATGGCTACACCTTC. Its translation is CASSLAPGNYGYTF.

Only a few counts were recorded for this clone. J is TRBJ1-5 and V is TRBV2, with D possibly matching TRBD1 (6 bases). Germline V gives CDR1 SNHLY, CDR2 FYNNEI. CDR3 length: 12 residues. V shed 4 bases and J shed 7 bases, with 8 bases lying between them. The CDR3 is CASSGRGQPQHF. The CDR3 bases are TGTGCCAGCAGTGGCAGGGGCCAGCCCCAGCATTTT.

The rearrangement uses TRBV18 and TRBJ2-7; 11 bases line up with TRBD2. V shed 4 bases, J shed 2 bases, and the junction held 10 bases outside the gene matches. The germline V gene has CDR1 KGHSH and CDR2 LQKENI. This CDR3 is 17 amino acids long. The CDR3 DNA reads as TGTGCCAGCTCACGGGGGCCTAGCGGGAGGCCTCCCTACGAGCAGTACTTC. Translation: CASSRGPSGRPPYEQYF.

The rearrangement links TRBV29-1 to TRBJ2-7; D is possibly TRBD1 (5 bases). The CDR3 is 13 amino acids. Germline CDR1 is SQVTM and CDR2 is ANQGSEA. Trimming cost V 5 bases and J 3 bases, with 14 bases left between them. The CDR3: CSVQGGMGYEQYF. CDR3 coding DNA: TGCAGCGTTCAGGGTGGCATGGGCTACGAGCAGTACTTC.

The CDR3 is CASSQDRRGLVDNEQFF. The CDR3 coding sequence is TGCGCCAGCAGCCAAGATCGCAGGGGGCTCGTAGACAATGAGCAGTTCTTC. V is TRBV4-1 and J is TRBJ2-1; 8 bases agree with TRBD1. CDR1 is MGHRA, CDR2 YSYEKL, per germline. The CDR3 length is 17 residues. J lost 5 bases, V lost 0 bases, and 9 bases had no gene match.

The CDR3 DNA is TGCGCCAGCAGCCAAGGGGGACTGGACGAGCCCCAGCATTTT. Its protein product is CASSQGGLDEPQHF. The chain employs TRBV4-1 and TRBJ1-5, with D possibly matching TRBD1 (5 bases). Germline V CDR1 and CDR2: MGHRA, YSYEKL. The length of the CDR3 is 14 residues. V lost 1 base and J lost 8, with 12 bases in between.

This clone was detected once. This chain uses TRBV5-6 with TRBJ2-3; 9 nucleotides match TRBD1. This CDR3 comprises 15 residues. The V gene end was trimmed by 4 bases and the J gene end by 5 bases; junction bases not matched to a gene: 8. The germline CDR1 and CDR2 sequences are SGHDT and YYEEEE. The CDR3 sequence: CASSKGQGVEDTQYF. The DNA for the CDR3 is TGTGCCAGCAGCAAGGGACAGGGTGTTGAAGATACGCAGTATTTT. Variable domain in full (rest from reference TRBV5-6 and TRBJ2-3): DAGVTQSPTHLIKTRGQQVTLRCSPKSGHDTVSWYQQALGQGPQFIFQYYEEEERQRGNFPDRFSGHQFPNYSSELNVNALLLGDSALYLCASSKGQGVEDTQYFGPGTRLTVL.

This chain joins TRBV11-3 and TRBJ2-1, with D maybe TRBD2 (7 bases). Germline V gives CDR1 SGHNT, CDR2 YENEEA. CDR3 length equals 15 residues. V lost 2 bases and J lost 4, with 12 bases in between. CDR3 nucleotide sequence: TGTGCCAGCAGCTTACGGGGGGCTGAGTACAATGAGCAGTTCTTC. Protein product: CASSLRGAEYNEQFF.

In its sample, this clone was seen once. The rearrangement links TRBV5-4 to TRBJ2-3, with D possibly being TRBD2 (6 bases). This CDR3 is built from 15 residues. V dropped 4 bases and J dropped 3 bases, with 15 bases sitting between them. CDR1 and CDR2 (germline): SGHNT, YYREEE (reference sequence). CDR3 coding DNA: TGTGCCAGCAGCCCTTCTGCGGGACTGACAGATACGCAGTATTTT. It is translated as CASSPSAGLTDTQYF.

This sequence joins TRBV19 and TRBJ1-4, with D unresolved. The CDR3 spans 15 residues. Germline V gene data show CDR1 as LNHDA and CDR2 as SQIVND (reference sequence). V lost 6 bases, J lost 0 bases, and 11 bases lay in between. CDR3 loop: CASRGRRATNEKLFF. The CDR3 DNA follows: TGTGCCAGTAGGGGCAGAAGAGCAACTAATGAAAAACTGTTTTTT. Full variable domain (missing parts from reference TRBV19 and TRBJ1-4): DGGITQSPKYLFRKEGQNVTLSCEQNLNHDAMYWYRQDPGQGLRLIYYSQIVNDFQKGDIAEGYSVSREKKESFPLTVTSAQKNPTAFYLCASRGRRATNEKLFFGSGTQLSVL.

In this sample, this clone turned up a few times. The V call is TRBV7-3, the J call TRBJ2-1; TRBD2 matches at 10 bases. Germline V CDR1 and CDR2: SGHTA, FQGTGA. The CDR3 is 14 residues long. The V and J ends lost 4 bases and 8 bases, in that order; junction bases with no gene match: 5. The CDR3 bases are TGTGCCAGCAGCTGGAGCGGGAGGGACGATGAGCAGTTCTTC. This sequence encodes CASSWSGRDDEQFF.

The chain carries TRBV25-1 and TRBJ1-3, with 7 bases fitting TRBD1. The CDR3 has 16 amino acids. CDR1 is MGHDK, CDR2 SYGVNS, per germline. With 5 bases clipped from V and 0 bases from J, the junction kept 7 bases outside the gene matches. CDR3 sequence reads: CASSKFNRGSGNTIYF. The CDR3 DNA reads as TGTGCCAGCAGTAAATTTAACAGGGGCTCTGGAAACACCATATATTTT.

The chain is built from TRBV28 and TRBJ2-3; 10 positions agree with TRBD2. Germline CDR1 is MDHEN and CDR2 is SYDVKM. CDR3 length: 17 amino acids. The V segment lost 4 bases and the J segment 4 bases; nucleotides outside the gene matches: 11. The CDR3 sequence: CASSSPALAGDSDTQYF. The CDR3, as DNA: TGTGCCAGCAGTTCCCCAGCCCTAGCGGGAGATTCAGATACGCAGTATTTT.

The table lists this clone with a count of one. The chain carries TRBV9 and TRBJ2-3; 7 bases align to TRBD2. CDR3 size: 14 residues. V shed 7 bases, J shed 2 bases, and the junction held 7 bases outside the gene matches. Germline CDR1 reads SGDLS; CDR2 reads YYNGEE. The CDR3: CASSPSGNTDTQYF. The CDR3 coding sequence is TGTGCCAGCTCTCCTAGCGGAAACACAGATACGCAGTATTTT.

The V and J genes are TRBV10-3 and TRBJ2-7; D ambiguous. Germline-derived CDR1 and CDR2 are ENHRY and SYGVKD. The CDR3 length is 13 residues. CDR3 nucleotides: TGTACTCATCGGGTTTCCTTAATCACCGAGCAGTACTTC. It translates to CTHRVSLITEQYF.